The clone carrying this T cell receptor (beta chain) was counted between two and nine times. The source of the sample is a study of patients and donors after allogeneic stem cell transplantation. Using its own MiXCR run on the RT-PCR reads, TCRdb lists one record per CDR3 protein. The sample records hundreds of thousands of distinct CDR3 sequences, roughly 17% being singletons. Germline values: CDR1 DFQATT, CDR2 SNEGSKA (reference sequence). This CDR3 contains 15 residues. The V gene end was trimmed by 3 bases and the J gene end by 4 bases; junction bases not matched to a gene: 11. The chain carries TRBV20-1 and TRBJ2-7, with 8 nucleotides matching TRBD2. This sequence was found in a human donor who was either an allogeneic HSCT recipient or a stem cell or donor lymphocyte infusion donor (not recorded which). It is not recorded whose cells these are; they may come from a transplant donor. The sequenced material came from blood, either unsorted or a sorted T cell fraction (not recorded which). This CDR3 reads CSASSSGTQPYEQYF. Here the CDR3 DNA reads TGCAGTGCTAGTAGTAGCGGGACCCAACCTTACGAGCAGTACTTC.